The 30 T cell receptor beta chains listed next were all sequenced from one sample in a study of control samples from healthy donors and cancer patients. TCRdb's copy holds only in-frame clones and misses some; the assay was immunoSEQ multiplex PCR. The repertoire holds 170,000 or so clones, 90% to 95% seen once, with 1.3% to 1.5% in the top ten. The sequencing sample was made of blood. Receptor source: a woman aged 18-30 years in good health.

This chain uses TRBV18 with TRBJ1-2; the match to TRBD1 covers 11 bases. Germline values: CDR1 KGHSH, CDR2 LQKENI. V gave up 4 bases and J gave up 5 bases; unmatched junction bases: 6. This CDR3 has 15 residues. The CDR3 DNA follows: TGTGCCAGCTCACGAGGGACAGGGGGGACTTATGGCTACACCTTC. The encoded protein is CASSRGTGGTYGYTF. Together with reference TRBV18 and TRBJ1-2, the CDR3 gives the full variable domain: NAGVMQNPRHLVRRRGQEARLRCSPMKGHSHVYWYRQLPEEGLKFMVYLQKENIIDESGMPKERFSAEFPKEGPSILRIQQVVRGDSAAYFCASSRGTGGTYGYTFGSGTRLTVV.

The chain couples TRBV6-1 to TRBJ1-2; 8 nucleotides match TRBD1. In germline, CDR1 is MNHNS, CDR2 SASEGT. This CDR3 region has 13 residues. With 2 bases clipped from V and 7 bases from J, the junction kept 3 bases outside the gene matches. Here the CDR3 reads CASSERQGLGYTF. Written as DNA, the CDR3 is TGTGCCAGCAGTGAACGACAGGGGCTTGGCTACACCTTC.

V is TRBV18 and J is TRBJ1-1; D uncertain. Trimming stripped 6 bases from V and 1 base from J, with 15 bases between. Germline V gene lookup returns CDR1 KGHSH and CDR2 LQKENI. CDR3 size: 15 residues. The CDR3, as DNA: TGTGCCAGCTCCCCTGGAGCCAGCCAGAACACTGAAGCTTTCTTT. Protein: CASSPGASQNTEAFF.

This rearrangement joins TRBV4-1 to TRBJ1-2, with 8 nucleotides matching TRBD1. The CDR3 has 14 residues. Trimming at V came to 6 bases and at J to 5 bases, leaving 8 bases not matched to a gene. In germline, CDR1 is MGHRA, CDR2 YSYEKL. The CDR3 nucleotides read TGCGCCAGCAGTTTAGGACAGGGCGGTTATGGCTACACCTTC. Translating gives CASSLGQGGYGYTF.

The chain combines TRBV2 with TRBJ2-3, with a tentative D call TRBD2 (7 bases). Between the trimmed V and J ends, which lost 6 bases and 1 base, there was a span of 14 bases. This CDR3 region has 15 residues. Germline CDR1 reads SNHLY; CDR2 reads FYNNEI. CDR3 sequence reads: CASSALGGGTDTQYF. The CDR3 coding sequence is TGTGCCAGCAGCGCTTTAGGGGGGGGCACAGATACGCAGTATTTT.

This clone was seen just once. CDR3 nucleotides: TGTGCCATCAGTGAGTCGGGGGACTCCTACGAGCAGTACTTC. Its protein product is CAISESGDSYEQYF. This rearrangement joins TRBV10-3 to TRBJ2-7, with D perhaps assigned TRBD1 or TRBD2 (5 bases each). V lost 0 bases and J lost 0, with 6 bases in between. The CDR3 extends over 14 amino acids. Germline-derived CDR1 and CDR2 are ENHRY and SYGVKD.

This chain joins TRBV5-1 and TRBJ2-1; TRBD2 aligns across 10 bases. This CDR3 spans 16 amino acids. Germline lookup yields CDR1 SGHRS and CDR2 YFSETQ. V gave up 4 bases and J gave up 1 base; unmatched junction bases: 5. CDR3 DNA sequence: TGCGCCAGCAGCCCCCTTAGCGGGAGGTCCTACAATGAGCAGTTCTTC. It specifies CASSPLSGRSYNEQFF. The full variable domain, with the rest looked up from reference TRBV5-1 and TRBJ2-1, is KAGVTQTPRYLIKTRGQQVTLSCSPISGHRSVSWYQQTPGQGLQFLFEYFSETQRNKGNFPGRFSGRQFSNSRSEMNVSTLELGDSALYLCASSPLSGRSYNEQFFGPGTRLTVL.

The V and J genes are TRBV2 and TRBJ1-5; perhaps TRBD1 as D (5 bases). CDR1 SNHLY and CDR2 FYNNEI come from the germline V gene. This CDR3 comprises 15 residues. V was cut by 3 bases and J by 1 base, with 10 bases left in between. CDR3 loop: CASSDTGRSNQPQHF. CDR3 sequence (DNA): TGTGCCAGCAGTGATACAGGTCGAAGCAATCAGCCCCAGCATTTT.

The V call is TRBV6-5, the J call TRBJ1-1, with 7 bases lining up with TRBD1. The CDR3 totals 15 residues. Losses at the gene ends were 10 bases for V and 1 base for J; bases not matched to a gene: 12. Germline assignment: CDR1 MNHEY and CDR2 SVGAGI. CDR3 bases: TGTGCCATCCAGAGGCCGGGACAGAAGAACACTGAAGCTTTCTTT. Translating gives CAIQRPGQKNTEAFF.

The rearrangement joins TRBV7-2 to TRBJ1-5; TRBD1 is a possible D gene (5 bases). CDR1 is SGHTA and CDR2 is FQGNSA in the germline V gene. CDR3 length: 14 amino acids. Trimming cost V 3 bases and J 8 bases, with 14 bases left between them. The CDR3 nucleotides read TGTGCCAGCAGCTTCTATATCGGGGCCGAGCCCCAGCATTTT. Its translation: CASSFYIGAEPQHF.

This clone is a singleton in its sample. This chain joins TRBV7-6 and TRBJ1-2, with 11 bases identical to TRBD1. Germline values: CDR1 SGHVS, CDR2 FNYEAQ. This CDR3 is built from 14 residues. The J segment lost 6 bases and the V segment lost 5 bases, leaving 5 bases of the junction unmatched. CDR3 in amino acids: CASSPGQGANGYTF. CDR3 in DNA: TGTGCCAGCAGCCCCGGACAGGGGGCCAATGGCTACACCTTC.

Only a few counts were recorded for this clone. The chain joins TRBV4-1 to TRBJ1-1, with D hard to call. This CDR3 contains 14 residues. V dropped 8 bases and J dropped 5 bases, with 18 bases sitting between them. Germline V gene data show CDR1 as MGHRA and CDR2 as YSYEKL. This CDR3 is CASAGPLRGTEAFF. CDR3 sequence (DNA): TGCGCCAGCGCTGGCCCCCTCCGGGGAACTGAAGCTTTCTTT.

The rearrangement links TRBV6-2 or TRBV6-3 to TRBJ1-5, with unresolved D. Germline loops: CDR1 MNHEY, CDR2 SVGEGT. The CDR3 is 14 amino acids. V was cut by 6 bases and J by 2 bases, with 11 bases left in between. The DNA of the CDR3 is TGTGCCAGCAGCAGGACGGAGGGCAATCAGCCCCAGCATTTT. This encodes CASSRTEGNQPQHF.

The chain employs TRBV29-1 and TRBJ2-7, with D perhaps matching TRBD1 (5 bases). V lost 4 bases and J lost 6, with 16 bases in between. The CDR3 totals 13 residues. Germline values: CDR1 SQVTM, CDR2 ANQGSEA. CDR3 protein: CSVVSRESGEQYF. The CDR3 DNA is TGCAGCGTTGTCAGCAGGGAATCGGGCGAGCAGTACTTC.

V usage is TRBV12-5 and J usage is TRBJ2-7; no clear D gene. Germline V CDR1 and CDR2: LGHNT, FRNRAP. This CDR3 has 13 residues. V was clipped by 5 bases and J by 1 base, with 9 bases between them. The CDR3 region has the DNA TGTGCTAGTGGTCCCCCCCTGTCCTACGAGCAGTACTTC. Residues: CASGPPLSYEQYF.

The CDR3 protein is CASRGVGIEAFF. Here the CDR3 DNA reads TGTGCCAGCAGGGGGGTCGGCATCGAAGCTTTCTTT. The chain has TRBV12-3 or TRBV12-4 and TRBJ1-1; maybe TRBD1 (5 bases). CDR3 length: 12 residues. V gave up 6 bases and J gave up 8 bases, with 13 bases separating them.

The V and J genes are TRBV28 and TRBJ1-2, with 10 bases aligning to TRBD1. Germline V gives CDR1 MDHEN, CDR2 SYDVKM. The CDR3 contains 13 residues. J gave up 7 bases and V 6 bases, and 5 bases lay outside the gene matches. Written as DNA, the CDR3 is TGTGCCAGCAGGGGACAGGGGAAGGGTGGCTACACCTTC. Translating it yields CASRGQGKGGYTF.

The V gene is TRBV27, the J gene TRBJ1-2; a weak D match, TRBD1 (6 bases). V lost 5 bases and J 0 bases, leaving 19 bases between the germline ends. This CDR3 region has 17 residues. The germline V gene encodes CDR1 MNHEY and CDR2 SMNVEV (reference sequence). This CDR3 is CASSPDLRTVPNYGYTF. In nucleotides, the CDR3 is TGTGCCAGCAGTCCCGACCTCCGGACAGTCCCTAACTATGGCTACACCTTC.

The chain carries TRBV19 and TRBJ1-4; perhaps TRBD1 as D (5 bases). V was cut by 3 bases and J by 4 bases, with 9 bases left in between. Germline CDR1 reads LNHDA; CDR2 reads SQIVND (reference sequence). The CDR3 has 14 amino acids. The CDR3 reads CASSIRQHNEKLFF. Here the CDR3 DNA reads TGTGCCAGTAGTATCCGACAGCATAATGAAAAACTGTTTTTT.

In DNA, the CDR3 is TGTGCCAGCGGGAGGACTAGAAACTACGAGCAGTACTTC. It codes for CASGRTRNYEQYF. The chain joins TRBV6-5 to TRBJ2-7, with 7 nucleotides matching TRBD2. J gave up 3 bases and V 8 bases, and 7 bases lay outside the gene matches. The CDR3 runs 13 residues. CDR1 is MNHEY and CDR2 is SVGAGI in the germline V gene.

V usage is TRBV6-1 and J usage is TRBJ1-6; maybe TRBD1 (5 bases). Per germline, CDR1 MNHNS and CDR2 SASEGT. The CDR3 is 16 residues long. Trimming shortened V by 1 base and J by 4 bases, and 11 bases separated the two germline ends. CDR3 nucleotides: TGTGCCAGCAGTGAAGATCGACAGACTTATAATTCACCCCTCCACTTT. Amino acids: CASSEDRQTYNSPLHF.

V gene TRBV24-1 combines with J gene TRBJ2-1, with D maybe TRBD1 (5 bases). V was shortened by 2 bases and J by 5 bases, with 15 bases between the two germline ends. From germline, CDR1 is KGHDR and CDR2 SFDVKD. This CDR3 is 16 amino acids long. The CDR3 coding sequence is TGTGCCACCAGTGATTCGAGAGGAGTACAGGACAATGAGCAGTTCTTC. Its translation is CATSDSRGVQDNEQFF.

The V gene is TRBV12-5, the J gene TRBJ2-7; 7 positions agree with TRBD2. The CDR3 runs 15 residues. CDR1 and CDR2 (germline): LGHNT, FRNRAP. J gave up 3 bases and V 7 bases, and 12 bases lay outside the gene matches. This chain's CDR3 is CASAPGGGDIYEQYF. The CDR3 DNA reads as TGTGCTAGTGCCCCCGGCGGGGGTGATATCTACGAGCAGTACTTC. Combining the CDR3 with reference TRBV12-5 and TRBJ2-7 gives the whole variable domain DARVTQTPRHKVTEMGQEVTMRCQPILGHNTVFWYRQTMMQGLELLAYFRNRAPLDDSGMPKDRFSAEMPDATLATLKIQPSEPRDSAVYFCASAPGGGDIYEQYFGPGTRLTVT.

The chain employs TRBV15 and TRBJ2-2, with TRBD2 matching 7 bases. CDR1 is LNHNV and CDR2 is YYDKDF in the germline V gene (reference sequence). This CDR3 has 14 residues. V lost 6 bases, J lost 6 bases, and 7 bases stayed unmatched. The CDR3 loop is CATSGRDRSGELFF. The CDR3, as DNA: TGTGCCACCAGTGGGAGGGATCGCTCCGGGGAGCTGTTTTTT.

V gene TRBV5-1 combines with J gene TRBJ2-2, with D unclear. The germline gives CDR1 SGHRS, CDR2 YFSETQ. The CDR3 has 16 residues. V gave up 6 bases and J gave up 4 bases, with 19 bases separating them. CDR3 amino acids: CASTPEGGLFTGELFF. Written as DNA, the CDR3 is TGCGCCAGCACCCCAGAAGGTGGGCTTTTCACCGGGGAGCTGTTTTTT.

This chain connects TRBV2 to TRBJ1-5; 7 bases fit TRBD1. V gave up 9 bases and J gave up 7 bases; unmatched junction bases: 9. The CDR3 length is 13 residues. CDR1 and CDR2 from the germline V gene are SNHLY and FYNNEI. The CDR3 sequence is CASSGQAGQPQHF. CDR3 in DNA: TGTGCCAGTTCCGGACAGGCGGGGCAGCCCCAGCATTTT. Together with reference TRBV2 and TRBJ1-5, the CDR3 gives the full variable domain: EPEVTQTPSHQVTQMGQEVILRCVPISNHLYFYWYRQILGQKVEFLVSFYNNEISEKSEIFDDQFSVERPDGSNFTLKIRSTKLEDSAMYFCASSGQAGQPQHFGDGTRLSIL.

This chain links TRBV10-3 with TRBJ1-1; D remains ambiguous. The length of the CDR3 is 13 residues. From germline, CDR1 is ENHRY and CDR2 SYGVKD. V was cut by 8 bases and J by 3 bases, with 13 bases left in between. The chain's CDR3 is CAIRPLKDTEAFF. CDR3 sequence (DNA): TGTGCCATCCGACCCCTCAAGGACACTGAAGCTTTCTTT.

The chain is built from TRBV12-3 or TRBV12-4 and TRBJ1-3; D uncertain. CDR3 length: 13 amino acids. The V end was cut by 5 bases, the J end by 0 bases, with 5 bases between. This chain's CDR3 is CASSLSSGNTIYF. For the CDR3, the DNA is TGTGCCAGCAGTCTTTCCTCTGGAAACACCATATATTTT.

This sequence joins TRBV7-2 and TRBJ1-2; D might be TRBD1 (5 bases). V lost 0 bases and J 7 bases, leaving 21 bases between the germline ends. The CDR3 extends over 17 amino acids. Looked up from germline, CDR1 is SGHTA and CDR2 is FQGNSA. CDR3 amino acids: CASSLAMGWGSMGGYTF. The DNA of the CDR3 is TGTGCCAGCAGCTTAGCGATGGGGTGGGGGTCAATGGGTGGCTACACCTTC.

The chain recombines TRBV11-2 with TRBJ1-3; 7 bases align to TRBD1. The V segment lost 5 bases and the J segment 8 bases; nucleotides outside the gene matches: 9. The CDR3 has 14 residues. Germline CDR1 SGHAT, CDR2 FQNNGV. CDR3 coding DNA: TGTGCCAGCAGCCTAACAGGGGCAGGAGACACCATATATTTT. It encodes CASSLTGAGDTIYF.